This T cell receptor beta chain is drawn from a study of blood T cells in healthy people across ages. Germline CDR1 SGHTA, CDR2 FQGNSA. V gave up 4 bases and J gave up 4 bases, with 14 bases separating them. This CDR3 region has 15 residues. With a J-beta primer mix and a sample-barcoded 5' primer, a second PCR ran about 7 to 12 cycles. Researchers report that each sample yielded at least 2.5 million CDR3-containing paired-end reads. TCRdb re-called the 5' RACE reads through MiXCR, storing one row per CDR3 protein. The sample holds fewer than 1,000,000 distinct CDR3 sequences, about half seen once. V usage is TRBV7-2 and J usage is TRBJ2-1; tentative D call: TRBD2 (6 bases). The sample comprised blood. This TCR came from an elderly man in good health. CDR3 sequence: CASSSSVAEYNEQFF. The CDR3 DNA sequence: TGTGCCAGCAGCTCCAGTGTAGCGGAATACAATGAGCAGTTCTTC.